A selection of T cell receptor beta chains follows, all from one sample in a study of OX40 agonist ivuxolimab in advanced cancers. Profiling relied on immunoSEQ multiplex PCR, and the TCRdb table lists in-frame clones only, not all of them. The sample has 60,000 to 85,000 clones, approximately 78% seen once. Sample: CD4+ or CD8+ T cells sorted from blood, taken in a trial of the OX40 agonist ivuxolimab. The receptors derive from an adult with an advanced solid tumor such as melanoma, head and neck, liver or kidney cancer. Both conserved end residues are part of each CDR3. A D gene is named only where the DNA matches it firmly. Clone sizes are given selectively: once, few, many, or a class where the clone is expanded.

>TRBJ1-1|.|.|TRBV6-5
TGTGCCAGCTGGGGGATTTTTATGAACACTGAAGCTTTCTTT
CASWGIFMNTEAFF
>TRBJ1-4|.|TRBD1|TRBV12-5
TGTGCTAGTGGTTCGGGACAGACTGCAACTAATGAAAAACTGTTTTTT
CASGSGQTATNEKLFF
>TRBJ2-7|.|TRBD2|TRBV25-1
TGTGCCAGCAGTGAACCTGGGACTAGCGGCTACGAGCAGTACTTC
CASSEPGTSGYEQYF
>TRBJ1-2|.|.|TRBV7-2
TGTGCCAGCAGCTTAGGCCTGGGCACTAACTATGGCTACACCTTC
CASSLGLGTNYGYTF
>TRBJ2-5|.|.|TRBV9
TGTGCCAGCAGCGTAGGGGTGGGAGAGACCCAGTACTTC
CASSVGVGETQYF
>TRBJ2-1|once|TRBD2|TRBV9
TGTGCCAGCAGCGTAGCTTCCAGCGGGAGTGGGCTCAATGAGCAGTTCTTC
CASSVASSGSGLNEQFF
>TRBJ1-5|once|.|TRBV7-9
TGTGCCAGCAGTTCGTCTCGACAGGATAGCAATCAGCCCCAGCATTTT
CASSSSRQDSNQPQHF
>TRBJ2-1|once|.|TRBV29-1
TGCAGCGTTGTTCCGGGGGTATACAATGAGCAGTTCTTC
CSVVPGVYNEQFF
>TRBJ2-7|.|.|TRBV2
TGTGCCAGCACCCGGGGGTTCGGGTACGAGCAGTACTTC
CASTRGFGYEQYF
>TRBJ2-1|.|.|TRBV7-6
TGTGCCAGCAGCTTACTTAGCTCCTACAATGAGCAGTTCTTC
CASSLLSSYNEQFF
>TRBJ1-1|.|TRBD1|TRBV28
TGTGCCAGCAGTTTATCCGGGACAGGGCGAGCTTTCTTT
CASSLSGTGRAFF
>TRBJ2-1|.|TRBD2|TRBV7-3
TGTGCCAGCAGCCCTAGCGGTACCTACAATGAGCAGTTCTTC
CASSPSGTYNEQFF
>TRBJ1-5|.|.|TRBV2
TGTGCCAGCAGTGAGGGTGGGCTGGAGCAGCCCCAGCATTTT
CASSEGGLEQPQHF
>TRBJ2-3|.|.|TRBV7-9
TGTGCCAGCAGCTCCCTACTGGGGAAGAGCACAGATACGCAGTATTTT
CASSSLLGKSTDTQYF
>TRBJ1-3|.|TRBD1|TRBV19
TGTGCCAGTAGTAATGGACAGGCCATCTCTGGAAACACCATATATTTT
CASSNGQAISGNTIYF
>TRBJ1-2|.|TRBD1|TRBV6-1
TGTGCCAGCAGTGAAATCTGGGGACAGAACTATGGCTACACCTTC
CASSEIWGQNYGYTF
>TRBJ1-1|.|.|TRBV7-3
TGTGCCAGCAGCCCCTCCGCAGGGCGGGACACTGAAGCTTTCTTT
CASSPSAGRDTEAFF
>TRBJ2-5|.|TRBD2|TRBV7-2
TGTGCCAGCAGCTTGACTAGCGGGGGAGAGACCCAGTACTTC
CASSLTSGGETQYF
>TRBJ1-5|.|.|TRBV2
TGTGCCAGCAGCCCAGACAGGAATCAGCCCCAGCATTTT
CASSPDRNQPQHF
>TRBJ1-5|.|TRBD1|TRBV5-1
TGCGCCAGCAGCTTGTACGGCCAGGGGGATCAGCCCCAGCATTTT
CASSLYGQGDQPQHF
>TRBJ1-1|.|.|TRBV6-5
TGTGCCAGCAGTTACTCTGGGGACGGTAGCGCTTTCTTT
CASSYSGDGSAFF
>TRBJ1-5|.|TRBD1|TRBV4-1
TGCGCCAGCAGCCATGGACAGGGGAGGCCCCAGCATTTT
CASSHGQGRPQHF
>TRBJ2-5|.|.|TRBV7-2
TGTGCCAGCAGCTTTACTGAGGGTACAGAGACCCAGTACTTC
CASSFTEGTETQYF
>TRBJ2-1|.|.|TRBV27
TGTGCCAGCAGTTTCATTCCCGCCGGTCGCTCCTACAATGAGCAGTTCTTC
CASSFIPAGRSYNEQFF
>TRBJ2-1|.|.|TRBV5-5
TGTGCCAGCAGCCGGACTTCCGGGACTCCCAATGAGCAGTTCTTC
CASSRTSGTPNEQFF
>TRBJ2-2|.|.|TRBV4-2
TGTGCCAGCAGCCAAGAAAGCTACGCCTCTGGGGGCACCGGGGAGCTGTTTTTT
CASSQESYASGGTGELFF
>TRBJ2-7|.|TRBD1|TRBV28
TGTGCCAGCAGCCCATACAGGGGGGCCTACGAGCAGTACTTC
CASSPYRGAYEQYF
>TRBJ2-2|.|.|TRBV18
TGTGCCAGCTCACCACCGAATCATGAATCGGGCACCGGGGAGCTGTTTTTT
CASSPPNHESGTGELFF
>TRBJ2-5|.|.|TRBV20-1
TGCAGTGGCGTAGATGTGGAGACCCAGTACTTC
CSGVDVETQYF
>TRBJ1-1|.|.|TRBV7-8
TGTGCCAGCGGGGGGCCCTCAAACACTGAAGCTTTCTTT
CASGGPSNTEAFF
>TRBJ2-3|.|.|TRBV27
TGTGCCAGCAGAGCAGGACACCTGACTAGCACAGATACGCAGTATTTT
CASRAGHLTSTDTQYF
>TRBJ2-7|.|.|TRBV28
TGTGCCAGCACGCGTGCCAGCTCCTACGAGCAGTACTTC
CASTRASSYEQYF
>TRBJ1-1|.|.|TRBV5-4
TGTGCCAGCAGCCCGACAGGACCGAACACTGAAGCTTTCTTT
CASSPTGPNTEAFF